A selection of T cell receptor beta chains follows, all from one sample in a study of cytomegalovirus exposure and HLA in healthy donors. Clones were sequenced by immunoSEQ multiplex PCR, and TCRdb holds only the in-frame ones, with some missing. The table includes 200,000 to 250,000 clones, approximately 81% detected once. Sequencing was performed on PBMCs. The receptors shown here come from a human donor in good health. CDR3s include the opening cysteine and the closing phenylalanine or tryptophan. Each record gives: CDR3 protein, CDR3 DNA, clone size, J gene, V gene, D gene. A D gene is named only where the DNA matches it firmly. Part of the rows lack a size; the others show once, few, many or a class for expanded clones.

CDR3: CASSVGTALGHEQFF
DNA: TGTGCCAGCAGCGTAGGGACAGCCCTGGGGCATGAGCAGTTCTTC
size: few
J: TRBJ2-1
V: TRBV9
D: -

CDR3: CASSIGLAGEETQYF
DNA: TGTGCCAGTAGTATCGGACTAGCGGGTGAAGAGACCCAGTACTTC
size: -
J: TRBJ2-5
V: TRBV19
D: TRBD2

CDR3: CASSGRTSGSWAYEQYF
DNA: TGTGCCAGCAGTGGGCGGACTAGCGGGAGTTGGGCCTACGAGCAGTACTTC
size: -
J: TRBJ2-7
V: TRBV6-1
D: TRBD2

CDR3: CASRHSGLAGFYEQYF
DNA: TGCGCCAGCAGACACTCGGGACTAGCGGGCTTCTACGAGCAGTACTTC
size: -
J: TRBJ2-7
V: TRBV5-1
D: TRBD2

CDR3: CASSPRPKSGKPYNEQFF
DNA: TGTGCCAGCAGCCCACGTCCAAAGAGCGGGAAACCCTACAATGAGCAGTTCTTC
size: -
J: TRBJ2-1
V: TRBV7-9
D: TRBD2

CDR3: CASSLGGQLTYEQYF
DNA: TGTGCCAGCAGCTTGGGGGGACAGCTCACCTACGAGCAGTACTTC
size: once
J: TRBJ2-7
V: TRBV5-6
D: TRBD1

CDR3: CASRPTRANTEAFF
DNA: TGTGCCAGCAGGCCGACTAGGGCGAACACTGAAGCTTTCTTT
size: -
J: TRBJ1-1
V: TRBV28
D: -

CDR3: CASSYSGSGANVLTF
DNA: TGTGCCAGCAGTTACTCCGGGTCTGGGGCCAACGTCCTGACTTTC
size: -
J: TRBJ2-6
V: TRBV6-5
D: -

CDR3: CAGETSGQETQYF
DNA: TGTGCCGGGGAAACTAGCGGTCAAGAGACCCAGTACTTC
size: -
J: TRBJ2-5
V: TRBV30
D: TRBD2

CDR3: CASSEGTSGRHEQFF
DNA: TGCGCCAGCAGTGAGGGGACTAGCGGGAGGCATGAGCAGTTCTTC
size: -
J: TRBJ2-1
V: TRBV10-1
D: TRBD2

CDR3: CASSLGSSINEQFF
DNA: TGTGCCAGCAGCTTGGGTAGTAGCATCAATGAGCAGTTCTTC
size: -
J: TRBJ2-1
V: TRBV11-3
D: -

CDR3: CASSIPGQGTEAFF
DNA: TGTGCCAGCAGTATTCCCGGACAGGGCACTGAAGCTTTCTTT
size: few
J: TRBJ1-1
V: TRBV28
D: TRBD1

CDR3: CASSFRGSSGNTIYF
DNA: TGTGCCAGCAGTTTTAGAGGGAGTTCTGGAAACACCATATATTTT
size: -
J: TRBJ1-3
V: TRBV27
D: -

CDR3: CASRLAGAGTDTQYF
DNA: TGCGCCAGCAGGCTAGCGGGAGCTGGGACAGATACGCAGTATTTT
size: -
J: TRBJ2-3
V: TRBV5-1
D: TRBD2

CDR3: CASSPVIATTEAFF
DNA: TGTGCCAGCAGCCCAGTGATAGCCACCACTGAAGCTTTCTTT
size: -
J: TRBJ1-1
V: TRBV7-9
D: -

CDR3: CASRRGRCGRSIAYGYTF
DNA: TGTGCCAGCAGACGGGGGAGGTGCGGCAGAAGTATCGCCTATGGCTACACCTTC
size: once
J: TRBJ1-2
V: TRBV21-1
D: -

CDR3: CASSPNKLGYTF
DNA: TGTGCCAGCAGTCCAAATAAACTGGGCTACACCTTC
size: -
J: TRBJ1-2
V: TRBV28
D: -

CDR3: CAFGEAVGSAKNIQYF
DNA: TGTGCCTTCGGAGAAGCGGTCGGGAGTGCCAAAAACATTCAGTACTTC
size: -
J: TRBJ2-4
V: TRBV30
D: -

CDR3: CASSSQMTRNYGYTF
DNA: TGTGCCAGCAGCTCCCAGATGACACGCAACTATGGCTACACCTTC
size: -
J: TRBJ1-2
V: TRBV7-2
D: -

CDR3: CASSLWSGAEQETQYF
DNA: TGTGCCAGCAGTTTATGGTCAGGGGCGGAGCAAGAGACCCAGTACTTC
size: -
J: TRBJ2-5
V: TRBV27
D: -

CDR3: CASSLDSLHGYTF
DNA: TGTGCCAGCAGCTTAGATAGCCTCCATGGCTACACCTTC
size: -
J: TRBJ1-2
V: TRBV7-9
D: -

CDR3: CASKKGGGDQPQHF
DNA: TGTGCCAGCAAGAAGGGTGGCGGGGATCAGCCCCAGCATTTT
size: -
J: TRBJ1-5
V: TRBV6-1
D: -

CDR3: CASSGTPYSNQPQHF
DNA: TGTGCCAGCAGCGGGACACCTTATAGCAATCAGCCCCAGCATTTT
size: -
J: TRBJ1-5
V: TRBV6-1
D: -

CDR3: CASSSQTGSGNTIYF
DNA: TGTGCCAGCAGCTCGCAAACAGGGAGTGGAAACACCATATATTTT
size: -
J: TRBJ1-3
V: TRBV11-2
D: -

CDR3: CASSEAGQGYYGYTF
DNA: TGTGCCAGCAGTGAAGCGGGGCAAGGGTACTATGGCTACACCTTC
size: once
J: TRBJ1-2
V: TRBV6-1
D: -

CDR3: CASSQDASEISYEQYF
DNA: TGCGCCAGCAGCCAAGATGCTAGCGAGATCTCCTACGAGCAGTACTTC
size: -
J: TRBJ2-7
V: TRBV4-1
D: -

CDR3: CASSLAGGQYTEAFF
DNA: TGTGCCAGCAGCTTAGCTGGGGGACAGTACACTGAAGCTTTCTTT
size: -
J: TRBJ1-1
V: TRBV7-2
D: TRBD1

CDR3: CASSTWTPSYEQYF
DNA: TGTGCCAGTAGTACGTGGACACCCTCCTACGAGCAGTACTTC
size: few
J: TRBJ2-7
V: TRBV19
D: -

CDR3: CASKGQLVSNEQFF
DNA: TGTGCCAGCAAGGGACAGTTAGTGTCCAATGAGCAGTTCTTC
size: once
J: TRBJ2-1
V: TRBV27
D: TRBD1

CDR3: CASSPRGTGNTEAFF
DNA: TGTGCCAGCAGCCCCAGAGGGACAGGGAACACTGAAGCTTTCTTT
size: few
J: TRBJ1-1
V: TRBV6-1
D: TRBD1

CDR3: CSSRRTSDDEQYF
DNA: TGCAGCTCTCGCCGGACTAGCGACGACGAGCAGTACTTC
size: once
J: TRBJ2-7
V: TRBV29-1
D: TRBD2

CDR3: CASRFTAEGAGELFF
DNA: TGTGCCAGCAGGTTCACCGCCGAGGGGGCCGGGGAGCTGTTTTTT
size: -
J: TRBJ2-2
V: TRBV9
D: -